This T cell receptor beta chain comes out of a study of Tregs in tolerant kidney transplant recipients. Related graft donors supplied nonmyeloablative bone marrow transplants, and mixed chimerism was transient. CDR1 SQVTM and CDR2 ANQGSEA come from the germline V gene. CDR3 size: 15 residues. V lost 4 bases and J 0 bases, leaving 13 bases between the germline ends. The data were produced by immunoSEQ multiplex PCR, yet TCRdb's version contains in-frame clones alone and is incomplete. The sample has about 81,000 clones; about 91% are singletons. This clone was seen a handful of times. The receptor was derived from a human patient who received a combined kidney and bone marrow transplant. Some T cells may originate from the graft donor. This specimen was CD4+ T cells from blood (PBMCs), taken 24 months after the transplant. The chain carries TRBV29-1 and TRBJ2-1; TRBD2 is a possible D gene (6 bases). Written as DNA, the CDR3 is TGCAGCGTTGGCGGTCGGGAGAGCTCCTACAATGAGCAGTTCTTC. It encodes CSVGGRESSYNEQFF.